The rows below give T cell receptor beta chains drawn from one sample of a study of cytomegalovirus exposure and HLA in healthy donors. Clones were read by immunoSEQ multiplex PCR, and TCRdb kept only the in-frame ones, dropping some. The table lists approximately 100,000 clones, roughly 70% of them singletons. The sequenced sample consisted of PBMCs. The receptors originated from a man aged 35-49 years in good health and CMV-seropositive. CDR3s include the opening cysteine and the closing phenylalanine or tryptophan. Fields, in order: clone size, V gene, D gene, J gene, CDR3 protein, CDR3 DNA. D genes are given only for firm matches. The listing skips clone size in some rows; elsewhere it reads once, few, many or a size class.

>once|TRBV2|-|TRBJ1-2
CASSEESGGAFGYTF
TGTGCCAGCAGTGAAGAGAGCGGGGGCGCGTTTGGCTACACCTTC
>-|TRBV28|TRBD1|TRBJ1-2
CASRRQGANGYTF
TGTGCCAGCAGACGCCAGGGGGCGAACGGCTACACCTTC
>-|TRBV9|-|TRBJ2-1
CASSVAPEEQFF
TGTGCCAGCAGCGTAGCTCCAGAAGAGCAGTTCTTC
>-|TRBV6-5|-|TRBJ1-3
CASHGLNSGNTIYF
TGTGCCAGCCACGGACTTAACTCTGGAAACACCATATATTTT
>-|TRBV11-2|TRBD1|TRBJ2-7
CASSPGGQGWYEQYF
TGTGCCAGCAGCCCGGGAGGACAGGGGTGGTACGAGCAGTACTTC
>-|TRBV7-8|TRBD1|TRBJ2-3
CASSLDRADTQYF
TGTGCCAGCAGTTTGGACAGGGCGGATACGCAGTATTTT
>-|TRBV12-5|-|TRBJ1-1
CASGAGNTEAFF
TGTGCTAGTGGTGCCGGGAACACTGAAGCTTTCTTT
>-|TRBV19|TRBD1|TRBJ1-5
CASSSPDRGHQPQHF
TGTGCCAGTAGTAGCCCAGACAGGGGGCACCAGCCCCAGCATTTT
>-|TRBV7-7|TRBD1|TRBJ2-5
CASSPGQVETQYF
TGTGCTAGCAGCCCAGGACAGGTTGAGACCCAGTACTTC
>-|TRBV6-5|-|TRBJ2-1
CASSTSLIEQFF
TGTGCCAGCAGTACTAGTCTAATTGAGCAGTTCTTC
>few|TRBV6-5|TRBD1|TRBJ1-2
CASSNTGGVGYTF
TGTGCCAGCAGTAACACAGGGGGGGTTGGCTACACCTTC
>-|TRBV29-1|TRBD1|TRBJ1-2
CSVEWDRGLIYYGYTF
TGCAGCGTTGAATGGGACAGGGGGCTTATTTACTATGGCTACACCTTC
>-|TRBV7-2|-|TRBJ2-3
CASSPGLSTDTQYF
TGTGCCAGCAGCCCGGGACTGAGCACAGATACGCAGTATTTT
>-|TRBV5-1|TRBD1|TRBJ1-2
CASTLFVGQGRYGYTF
TGCGCCAGCACCCTTTTCGTGGGACAGGGGCGCTATGGCTACACCTTC
>-|TRBV9|TRBD1|TRBJ1-3
CASSLSGTGENTIYF
TGTGCCAGCAGCCTGTCCGGGACAGGTGAAAACACCATATATTTT
>-|TRBV7-2|-|TRBJ2-5
CASSRTKETQYF
TGTGCCAGCAGCCGGACTAAAGAGACCCAGTACTTC
>-|TRBV4-1|TRBD2|TRBJ2-3
CASSQAPPSGTSAPTQYF
TGCGCCAGCAGCCAAGCCCCCCCCTCCGGGACTAGCGCCCCTACGCAGTATTTT
>-|TRBV10-1|TRBD2|TRBJ2-7
CASSEGLAGAYEQYF
TGCGCCAGCAGTGAAGGCCTAGCGGGGGCCTACGAGCAGTACTTC
>-|TRBV27|TRBD1|TRBJ1-1
CAARQGSNTEAFF
TGTGCCGCCCGACAGGGTTCGAACACTGAAGCTTTCTTT
>-|TRBV4-2|TRBD2|TRBJ2-6
CASSQRLAGAHSGANVLTF
TGTGCCAGCAGCCAAAGACTAGCGGGAGCCCACTCTGGGGCCAACGTCCTGACTTTC
>-|TRBV9|-|TRBJ1-2
CASSGRANYGYTF
TGTGCCAGCAGTGGCAGGGCTAACTATGGCTACACCTTC
>-|TRBV5-6|TRBD2|TRBJ2-1
CASSLWEGNEQFF
TGTGCCAGCAGCCTCTGGGAGGGGAACGAGCAGTTCTTC
>-|TRBV27|-|TRBJ2-6
CASSLTLTSGANVLTF
TGTGCCAGCAGCCTGACACTGACCTCTGGGGCCAACGTCCTGACTTTC
>-|TRBV27|-|TRBJ1-1
CASSLSRDTEAFF
TGTGCCAGCAGTTTAAGCAGGGACACTGAAGCTTTCTTT
>-|TRBV29-1|-|TRBJ2-3
CSVVGADTQYF
TGCAGCGTTGTGGGCGCAGATACGCAGTATTTT
>-|TRBV5-1|-|TRBJ1-1
CASSLGGNTEAFF
TGCGCCAGCAGCTTAGGGGGTAACACTGAAGCTTTCTTT
>-|TRBV30|-|TRBJ1-5
CAWRGSDNQPQHF
TGTGCCTGGAGGGGGAGTGACAATCAGCCCCAGCATTTT
>few|TRBV5-5|TRBD2|TRBJ2-5
CASSLARLAGLQETQYF
TGTGCCAGCAGCTTGGCCCGGCTAGCGGGGCTCCAAGAGACCCAGTACTTC
>-|TRBV6-1|TRBD2|TRBJ2-1
CASSEFDGGAYNEQFF
TGTGCCAGCAGTGAATTCGACGGGGGGGCCTACAATGAGCAGTTCTTC
>few|TRBV10-3|-|TRBJ2-3
CAISDVPGQGTDTQYF
TGTGCCATCAGTGATGTACCCGGTCAGGGCACAGATACGCAGTATTTT
>-|TRBV10-2|-|TRBJ1-5
CASSVGDQPQHF
TGCGCCAGCAGTGTCGGGGATCAGCCCCAGCATTTT
>once|TRBV15|TRBD2|TRBJ2-3
CATSRDVSGSSDTQYF
TGTGCCACCAGCAGAGATGTTAGCGGGAGCTCAGATACGCAGTATTTT
>few|TRBV27|TRBD1|TRBJ2-1
CASSLGQGDEQFF
TGTGCCAGCAGTTTAGGACAGGGGGATGAGCAGTTCTTC
>-|TRBV21-1|-|TRBJ2-1
CASSGLAGVNEQFF
TGTGCCAGCAGCGGACTAGCGGGAGTTAATGAGCAGTTCTTC
>-|TRBV7-9|TRBD2|TRBJ2-3
CASSPGLAGGSRDTQYF
TGTGCCAGCAGCCCGGGACTAGCGGGAGGGTCCAGGGATACGCAGTATTTT
>-|TRBV7-9|TRBD1|TRBJ2-3
CASSHTRDRGDTDTQYF
TGTGCCAGCAGCCATACCAGGGACAGGGGGGACACAGATACGCAGTATTTT
>-|TRBV18|TRBD1|TRBJ1-1
CASSREQGRTEAFF
TGTGCCAGCTCACGCGAACAGGGGAGGACTGAAGCTTTCTTT
>-|TRBV11-1|-|TRBJ2-3
CASSLAYGWGTDTQYF
TGTGCCAGCAGCTTAGCGTACGGGTGGGGCACAGATACGCAGTATTTT
>-|TRBV7-6|TRBD1|TRBJ1-5
CASSLGTGGNQPQHF
TGTGCCAGCAGCTTAGGGACAGGGGGCAATCAGCCCCAGCATTTT
>few|TRBV19|-|TRBJ1-5
CASSIGRRSNSNQPQHF
TGTGCCAGTAGTATTGGGAGACGGTCGAATAGCAATCAGCCCCAGCATTTT
>-|TRBV7-2|-|TRBJ1-5
CASSLENRGSQHF
TGTGCCAGCAGCTTAGAGAACCGAGGCTCCCAGCATTTT
>-|TRBV5-1|-|TRBJ1-2
CASSLGRGSADYGYTF
TGCGCCAGCAGCTTGGGAAGGGGTTCGGCGGACTATGGCTACACCTTC
>once|TRBV6-5|-|TRBJ2-7
CASSSSLSFHEQYF
TGTGCCAGCAGTTCGTCCCTTTCTTTCCACGAGCAGTACTTC
>-|TRBV7-9|-|TRBJ2-1
CASSLSLANEQFF
TGTGCCAGCAGCTTAAGCCTAGCTAATGAGCAGTTCTTC
>-|TRBV7-2|-|TRBJ2-7
CASSSGGASYEQYF
TGTGCCAGCAGCTCGGGTGGGGCCTCCTACGAGCAGTACTTC
>-|TRBV9|-|TRBJ1-1
CASSVEPGLNTEAFF
TGTGCCAGCAGCGTAGAACCAGGCTTGAACACTGAAGCTTTCTTT
>-|TRBV2|-|TRBJ1-2
CASSEFGITTDYGYTF
TGTGCCAGCAGTGAATTCGGGATCACCACGGACTATGGCTACACCTTC
>once|TRBV4-3|TRBD1|TRBJ2-1
CASSQDGTGGVEQFF
TGCGCCAGCAGCCAAGATGGGACAGGGGGCGTTGAGCAGTTCTTC
>-|TRBV5-1|TRBD1|TRBJ1-4
CASSFLGRGLEKLFF
TGCGCCAGCAGCTTTCTAGGAAGGGGGCTAGAAAAACTGTTTTTT
>-|TRBV6-6|-|TRBJ2-1
CASSGAPEGNEQFF
TGTGCCAGCAGCGGAGCCCCAGAGGGCAATGAGCAGTTCTTC